This T cell receptor (beta chain) emerged from a study of T cell responses to AZD1222 COVID-19 vaccine. Looking at the study overall: Second-dose intervals of approximately 4 or approximately 12 weeks were pooled.

V shed 6 bases and J shed 4 bases, with 13 bases lying between them. There are 13 residues in the CDR3. Per germline, CDR1 MNHEY and CDR2 SVGAGI. A note on this clone: The antigen remains undetermined.

General observations from the study: Compared with day 0, the breadth and depth of the Spike-specific TCR repertoire rose significantly after two doses of AZD1222. CD4 TCRs linked to vaccination spanned spike, dominating at 160-218 and 743-854. Only a handful of AZD1222 recipients, about six in all, had baseline seropositivity.

Method: immunoSEQ multiplex PCR; TCRdb's copy keeps in-frame clones and lacks some. The sample shows under 150,000 clones, approximately 86% of them seen only once. This specimen consisted of peripheral blood, obtained on day 0 of AZD1222 vaccination. This TCR was recovered from an adult in good health. The gene calls are TRBV6-5 and TRBJ2-7; D unresolved. CDR3 sequence reads: CASRKEIVYEQYF. The DNA for the CDR3 is TGTGCCAGCAGAAAAGAGATCGTATACGAGCAGTACTTC.